The 26 T cell receptor beta chains listed next were all sequenced from one sample in a study of regulatory dendritic cells for organ transplantation. TCRdb's copy holds only in-frame clones and misses some; the assay was immunoSEQ multiplex PCR. In the table there are thousands of clones, roughly three fifths of which are singletons. These TCRs are of unknown antigen specificity. CFSE-labeled sorted T cells met regulatory or mature dendritic cells for 5 days. Sequencing input: memory CD8+ T cells from blood cultured with dendritic cells. As to subset: CD45RO+ memory T cells. These receptors all stem from a human donor in good health.

V and J are TRBV7-2 and TRBJ2-1; D is unclear. CDR1 is SGHTA, CDR2 FQGNSA, per germline. This CDR3 is built from 13 residues. V was clipped by 1 base and J by 5 bases, with 6 bases between them. The CDR3: CASSLGLNNEQFF. The DNA of the CDR3 is TGTGCCAGCAGCTTAGGTCTAAACAATGAGCAGTTCTTC.

This clone is termed medium-sized (0.01 to 0.1%). In DNA, the CDR3 is TGTGCCAGCAGCTATCTAGCGGGGGGCAACAATGAGCAGTTCTTC. It translates to CASSYLAGGNNEQFF. This chain uses TRBV7-2 with TRBJ2-1, with 11 nucleotides matching TRBD2. The CDR3 is made up of 15 amino acids. Germline loops: CDR1 SGHTA, CDR2 FQGNSA. V trimming: 4 bases; J trimming: 5 bases; junction bases outside the gene matches: 4.

The V gene is TRBV6-4, the J gene TRBJ2-2, with TRBD2 matching over 10 bases. The CDR3 loop spans 17 amino acids. V shed 0 bases, J shed 2 bases, and the junction held 3 bases outside the gene matches. Germline assignment: CDR1 MRHNA and CDR2 SNTAGT. The CDR3 region is CASSDSGTSENTGELFF. The CDR3 DNA reads TGTGCCAGCAGTGACTCGGGGACTAGCGAAAACACCGGGGAGCTGTTTTTT.

This CDR3 reads CASSIGGGGRTEAFF. The CDR3 region has the DNA TGTGCCAGTAGTATAGGCGGGGGGGGCAGGACTGAAGCTTTCTTT. The chain recombines TRBV19 with TRBJ1-1; D may be TRBD1 (6 bases). CDR3 length: 15 amino acids. Germline lookup yields CDR1 LNHDA and CDR2 SQIVND (reference sequence). V lost 1 base to trimming and J lost 5 bases, with 14 bases between them. Complete variable domain (other parts from reference TRBV19 and TRBJ1-1): DGGITQSPKYLFRKEGQNVTLSCEQNLNHDAMYWYRQDPGQGLRLIYYSQIVNDFQKGDIAEGYSVSREKKESFPLTVTSAQKNPTAFYLCASSIGGGGRTEAFFGQGTRLTVV.

Here the CDR3 DNA reads TGTGCCAGCAGGGCGAAACAGCATCAGCCCCAGCATTTT. Amino acids: CASRAKQHQPQHF. The chain carries TRBV27 and TRBJ1-5, with D uncertain. V lost 6 bases, J lost 5 bases, and 11 bases lay in between. Looked up from germline, CDR1 is MNHEY and CDR2 is SMNVEV (reference sequence). CDR3 size: 13 residues.

V usage is TRBV15 and J usage is TRBJ2-2, with TRBD2 as a possible D gene (5 bases). V lost 0 bases and J lost 6, with 8 bases in between. The CDR3 is 14 residues long. Germline loops: CDR1 LNHNV, CDR2 YYDKDF (reference sequence). CDR3 loop: CATSRELASGELFF. CDR3 sequence (DNA): TGTGCCACCAGCAGAGAGTTAGCGTCCGGGGAGCTGTTTTTT.

This clone was observed a single time. V and J are TRBV9 and TRBJ2-1, with D perhaps TRBD1 (5 bases). Germline CDR1 and CDR2: SGDLS and YYNGEE. The CDR3 is made up of 16 amino acids. V was cut by 0 bases and J by 5 bases, with 15 bases left in between. CDR3 protein: CASSVADRGAHNEQFF. DNA of the CDR3: TGTGCCAGCAGCGTAGCTGACCGTGGGGCCCACAATGAGCAGTTCTTC.

The J gene is TRBJ2-2, the V gene TRBV7-3; TRBD2 matches 8 bases. Germline assignment: CDR1 SGHTA and CDR2 FQGTGA. The V gene end was trimmed by 2 bases and the J gene end by 4 bases; junction bases not matched to a gene: 15. This CDR3 contains 19 residues. The CDR3 coding sequence is TGTGCCAGCAGCTTATCGGCTAGCGGGCCCAGTAGGGGCACCGGGGAGCTGTTTTTT. Translated: CASSLSASGPSRGTGELFF.

This rearrangement joins TRBV6-1 to TRBJ1-1; 9 bases fit TRBD1. Trimming removed 3 bases from V and 1 base from J; junction bases left unmatched: 3. Germline CDR1 is MNHNS and CDR2 is SASEGT. This CDR3 has 15 amino acids. CDR3 sequence (DNA): TGTGCCAGCAGTGACGGGACAGGGAAGAACACTGAAGCTTTCTTT. Amino acid sequence: CASSDGTGKNTEAFF.

The chain is built from TRBV7-9 and TRBJ2-7, with 7 bases that match TRBD2. The V gene end was trimmed by 2 bases and the J gene end by 1 base; junction bases not matched to a gene: 2. The germline CDR1 and CDR2 sequences are SEHNR and FQNEAQ (reference sequence). This CDR3 is 14 amino acids long. The CDR3 DNA reads as TGTGCCAGCAGCTTACTCGGGGGGTCCTACGAGCAGTACTTC. It specifies CASSLLGGSYEQYF.

The genes are TRBV4-1 and TRBJ2-7; 11 bases are shared with TRBD2. Germline trimming cut 2 bases from V and 2 bases from J; bases unmatched to any gene: 2. From germline, CDR1 is MGHRA and CDR2 YSYEKL. This CDR3 contains 15 residues. In DNA, the CDR3 is TGCGCCAGCAGCCAAACTAGCGGGGGACCCTACGAGCAGTACTTC. It translates to CASSQTSGGPYEQYF.

This clone counts as medium-sized. The same CDR3 arises from other DNA sequences in this sample as well. This rearrangement joins TRBV4-2 to TRBJ2-3; a weak D match, TRBD1 (6 bases). From germline, CDR1 is LGHNA and CDR2 YNFKEQ. The CDR3 is 15 amino acids. V was trimmed by 0 bases and J by 1 base, leaving 8 bases between them. In DNA form, the CDR3 reads TGTGCCAGCAGCCAAGATAACAGGGGCACAGATACGCAGTATTTT. Amino acid sequence: CASSQDNRGTDTQYF.

This chain uses TRBV7-9 with TRBJ2-3; 13 bases line up with TRBD2. The CDR3 is made up of 18 amino acids. The ends lost 5 bases at V and 8 bases at J; junction bases unmatched: 16. Germline V gene data show CDR1 as SEHNR and CDR2 as FQNEAQ (reference sequence). CDR3: CASSLGTSGEYKEGTQYF. CDR3 bases: TGTGCCAGCAGCCTTGGGACTAGCGGGGAATATAAGGAGGGTACGCAGTATTTT.

Only a few counts were recorded for this clone. The chain employs TRBV7-8 and TRBJ2-7, with 7 bases that match TRBD1. The CDR3 spans 14 residues. V was pared by 1 base and J by 2 bases, with 2 bases of the junction left unmatched. CDR1 is SGHVS, CDR2 FQNEAQ, per germline. CDR3 loop: CASSLGGQTYEQYF. In nucleotides, the CDR3 is TGTGCCAGCAGCTTAGGGGGACAGACCTACGAGCAGTACTTC.

V gene TRBV2 combines with J gene TRBJ1-2; TRBD1 aligns across 8 bases. The V gene's germline CDR1 is SNHLY and CDR2 FYNNEI. V shed 8 bases and J 7 bases; nucleotides not matched to a gene: 18. The CDR3 is made up of 16 amino acids. As DNA, the CDR3 is TGTGCCAGCTCGCTCGAAGGAGCAGGGGGCGTGGGTGGCTACACCTTC. Amino acid sequence: CASSLEGAGGVGGYTF.

In this sample, this clone turned up a few times. The J gene is TRBJ2-1, the V gene TRBV6-4; TRBD2 might be the D (5 bases). V lost 4 bases, J lost 1 base, and 11 bases lay in between. Germline CDR1 is MRHNA and CDR2 is SNTAGT. This CDR3 contains 15 residues. The chain's CDR3 is CASSGTFGSYNEQFF. DNA of the CDR3: TGTGCCAGCAGTGGGACTTTTGGGTCCTACAATGAGCAGTTCTTC.

Judged by abundance, this clone is medium-sized. The chain recombines TRBV29-1 with TRBJ1-1; no firm D call. Per germline, CDR1 SQVTM and CDR2 ANQGSEA. V lost 2 bases, J lost 6 bases, and 16 bases lay in between. CDR3 length equals 14 residues. CDR3: CSVEIPELGAEAFF. The CDR3 region has the DNA TGCAGCGTTGAAATTCCCGAACTAGGCGCTGAAGCTTTCTTT.

The chain has TRBV7-6 and TRBJ2-1, with 10 bases lining up with TRBD1. With 2 bases clipped from V and 6 bases from J, the junction kept 4 bases outside the gene matches. The CDR3 covers 15 residues. CDR1 and CDR2 from the germline V gene are SGHVS and FNYEAQ. CDR3 DNA sequence: TGTGCCAGCAGCTTATGGGACAGGGGTTCCAATGAGCAGTTCTTC. This gives the protein CASSLWDRGSNEQFF. The full variable domain, completed using reference TRBV7-6 and TRBJ2-1, is GAGVSQSPRYKVTKRGQDVALRCDPISGHVSLYWYRQALGQGPEFLTYFNYEAQQDKSGLPNDRFSAERPEGSISTLTIQRTEQRDSAMYRCASSLWDRGSNEQFFGPGTRLTVL.

The chain recombines TRBV2 with TRBJ2-7; TRBD1 matches at 10 bases. V shed 6 bases, J shed 4 bases, and the junction held 3 bases outside the gene matches. Germline CDR1 and CDR2: SNHLY and FYNNEI. The CDR3 length is 13 residues. The CDR3 DNA reads TGTGCCAGCAGCTGGGACAGGGGATACGAGCAGTACTTC. It encodes CASSWDRGYEQYF.

This clone was seen a handful of times. The chain links TRBV27 to TRBJ1-2, with 9 bases identical to TRBD1. V shed 9 bases, J shed 7 bases, and the junction held 3 bases outside the gene matches. Germline V gives CDR1 MNHEY, CDR2 SMNVEV (reference sequence). The CDR3 totals 11 residues. The CDR3: CARDRGSGYTF. Written as DNA, the CDR3 is TGTGCCAGGGACAGGGGCAGTGGCTACACCTTC.

The CDR3 DNA is TGCGCCAGCAGTTCCGACAGATACACTGAAGCTTTCTTT. Protein: CASSSDRYTEAFF. The chain joins TRBV5-1 to TRBJ1-1; possible D gene TRBD1, 5 bases. The V end lost 5 bases, the J end lost 3 bases, and 11 bases lay between the germline ends. The germline gives CDR1 SGHRS, CDR2 YFSETQ. The CDR3 is made up of 13 amino acids. Combining the CDR3 with reference TRBV5-1 and TRBJ1-1 gives the whole variable domain KAGVTQTPRYLIKTRGQQVTLSCSPISGHRSVSWYQQTPGQGLQFLFEYFSETQRNKGNFPGRFSGRQFSNSRSEMNVSTLELGDSALYLCASSSDRYTEAFFGQGTRLTVV.

The chain uses TRBV4-1 and TRBJ2-1, with 11 bases lining up with TRBD2. Germline assignment: CDR1 MGHRA and CDR2 YSYEKL. CDR3 length: 18 amino acids. V dropped 1 base and J dropped 7; count of bases not matched to a gene: 12. CDR3 in DNA: TGCGCCAGCAGCCAAGGGGTTCCTATAGCGGGGGGGAATAATGAGCAGTTCTTC. It translates to CASSQGVPIAGGNNEQFF.

This clone appeared a few times. V gene TRBV19 combines with J gene TRBJ1-4; 8 positions match TRBD1. The CDR3 extends over 15 amino acids. Germline CDR1 reads LNHDA; CDR2 reads SQIVND (reference sequence). Trimming took 6 bases from V and 5 from J; bases not matched to a gene: 8. CDR3 region: CASREEDRVNEKLFF. DNA of the CDR3: TGTGCCAGTAGGGAAGAGGACAGGGTAAATGAAAAACTGTTTTTT.

This rearrangement joins TRBV9 to TRBJ2-3, with 8 bases aligning to TRBD2. Germline trimming cut 3 bases from V and 4 bases from J; bases unmatched to any gene: 4. The CDR3 spans 14 residues. Germline lookup yields CDR1 SGDLS and CDR2 YYNGEE. Written as DNA, the CDR3 is TGTGCCAGCAGCGCCGGGGGGGGGCCAGATACGCAGTATTTT. This sequence encodes CASSAGGGPDTQYF.

This clone came up once. The CDR3 nucleotides are TGTGCCACAGGACAGGGGGCGTCCACCGGGGAGCTGTTTTTT. Encoded protein: CATGQGASTGELFF. The chain couples TRBV10-3 to TRBJ2-2; 11 bases line up with TRBD1. V lost 10 bases and J lost 4; bases outside the gene matches: 5. This CDR3 spans 14 amino acids. Germline V CDR1 and CDR2: ENHRY, SYGVKD.

The chain has TRBV7-8 and TRBJ2-1; TRBD2 agrees at 14 bases. CDR1 SGHVS and CDR2 FQNEAQ come from the germline V gene. The CDR3 runs to 15 residues. Trimming took 5 bases from V and 5 from J; bases not matched to a gene: 2. Here the CDR3 reads CASSRLAGGDNEQFF. CDR3 DNA sequence: TGTGCCAGCAGCCGACTAGCGGGGGGGGACAATGAGCAGTTCTTC.